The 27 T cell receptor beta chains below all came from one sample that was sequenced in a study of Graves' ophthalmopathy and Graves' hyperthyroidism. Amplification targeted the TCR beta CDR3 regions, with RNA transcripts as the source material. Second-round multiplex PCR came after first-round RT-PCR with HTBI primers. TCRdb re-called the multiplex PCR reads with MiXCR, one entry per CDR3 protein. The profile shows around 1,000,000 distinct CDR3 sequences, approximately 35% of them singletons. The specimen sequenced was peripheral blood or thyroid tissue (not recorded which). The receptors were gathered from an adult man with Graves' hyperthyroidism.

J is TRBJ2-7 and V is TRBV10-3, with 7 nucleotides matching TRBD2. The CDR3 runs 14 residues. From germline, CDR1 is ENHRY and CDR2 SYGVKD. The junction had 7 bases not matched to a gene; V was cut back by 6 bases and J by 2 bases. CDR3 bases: TGTGCCATCAGCCTGGCGGGGGAGGCCTACGAGCAGTACTTC. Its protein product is CAISLAGEAYEQYF.

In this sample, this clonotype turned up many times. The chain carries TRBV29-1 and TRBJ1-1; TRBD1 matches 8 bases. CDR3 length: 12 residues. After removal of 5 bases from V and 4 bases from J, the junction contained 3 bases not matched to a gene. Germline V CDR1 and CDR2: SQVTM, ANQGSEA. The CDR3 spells CSVKDRATEAFF. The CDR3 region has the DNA TGCAGCGTTAAGGACAGGGCCACTGAAGCTTTCTTT. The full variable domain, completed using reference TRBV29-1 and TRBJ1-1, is SAVISQKPSRDICQRGTSLTIQCQVDSQVTMMFWYRQQPGQSLTLIATANQGSEATYESGFVIDKFPISRPNLTFSTLTVSNMSPEDSSIYLCSVKDRATEAFFGQGTRLTVV.

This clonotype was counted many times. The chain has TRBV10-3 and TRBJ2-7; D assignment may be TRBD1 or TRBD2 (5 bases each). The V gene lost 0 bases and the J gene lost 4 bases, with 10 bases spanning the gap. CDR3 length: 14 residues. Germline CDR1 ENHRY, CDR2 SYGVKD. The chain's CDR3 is CAISESPGPYEQYF. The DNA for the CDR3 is TGTGCCATCAGTGAGTCGCCGGGGCCATACGAGCAGTACTTC.

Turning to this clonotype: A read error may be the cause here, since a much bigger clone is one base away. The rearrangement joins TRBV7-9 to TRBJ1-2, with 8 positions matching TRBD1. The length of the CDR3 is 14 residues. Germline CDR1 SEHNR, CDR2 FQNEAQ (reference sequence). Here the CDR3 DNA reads TGTGCCAGCACATCAGGGGGCCTTAACTATGACTACACCTTC. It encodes CASTSGGLNYDYTF. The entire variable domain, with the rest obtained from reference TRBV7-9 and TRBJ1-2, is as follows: DTGVSQNPRHKITKRGQNVTFRCDPISEHNRLYWYRQTLGQGPEFLTYFQNEAQLEKSRLLSDRFSAERPKGSFSTLEIQRTEQGDSAMYLCASTSGGLNYDYTFGSGTRLTVV.

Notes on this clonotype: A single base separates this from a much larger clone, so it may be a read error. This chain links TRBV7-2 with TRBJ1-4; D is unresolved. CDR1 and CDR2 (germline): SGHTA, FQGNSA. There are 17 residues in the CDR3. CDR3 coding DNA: TGTGTCAGCAGCTTAGGAGCAGGACCGAGCTCTAATGAAAAACTGTTTTTT. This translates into CVSSLGAGPSSNEKLFF.

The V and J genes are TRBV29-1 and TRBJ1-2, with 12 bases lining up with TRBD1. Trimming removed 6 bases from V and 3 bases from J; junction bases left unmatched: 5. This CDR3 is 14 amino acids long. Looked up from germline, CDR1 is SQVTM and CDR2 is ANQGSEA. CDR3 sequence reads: CSVPGQGADYGYTF. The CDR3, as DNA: TGCAGCGTCCCGGGACAGGGGGCTGACTATGGCTACACCTTC.

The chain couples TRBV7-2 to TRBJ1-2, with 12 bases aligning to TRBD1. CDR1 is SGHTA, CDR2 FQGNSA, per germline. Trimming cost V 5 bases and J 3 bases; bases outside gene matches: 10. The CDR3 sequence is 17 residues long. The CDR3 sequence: CASSRRTGTGGDYGYTF. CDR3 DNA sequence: TGTGCCAGCAGCCGCAGGACCGGGACAGGGGGCGACTATGGCTACACCTTC.

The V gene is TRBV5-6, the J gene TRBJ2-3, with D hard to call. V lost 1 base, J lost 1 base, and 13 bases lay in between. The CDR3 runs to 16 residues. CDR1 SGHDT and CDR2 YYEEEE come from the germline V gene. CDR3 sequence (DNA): TGTGCCAGCAGCTTGAACTGGGCAACTGGCACAGATACGCAGTATTTT. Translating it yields CASSLNWATGTDTQYF.

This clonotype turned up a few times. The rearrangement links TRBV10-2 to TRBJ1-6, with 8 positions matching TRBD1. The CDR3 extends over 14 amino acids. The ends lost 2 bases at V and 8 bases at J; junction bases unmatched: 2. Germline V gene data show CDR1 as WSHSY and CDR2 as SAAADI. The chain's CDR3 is CASSEPDRDSPLHF. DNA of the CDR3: TGCGCCAGCAGTGAGCCGGACAGGGATTCACCCCTCCACTTT.

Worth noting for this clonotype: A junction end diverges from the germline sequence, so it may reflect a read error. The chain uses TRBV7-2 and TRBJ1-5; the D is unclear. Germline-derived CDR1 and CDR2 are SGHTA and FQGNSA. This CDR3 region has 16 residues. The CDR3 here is CASSQDGSTRLETQHF. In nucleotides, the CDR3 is TGCGCCAGCAGCCAAGACGGTAGCACGCGTCTGGAGACCCAGCATTTT.

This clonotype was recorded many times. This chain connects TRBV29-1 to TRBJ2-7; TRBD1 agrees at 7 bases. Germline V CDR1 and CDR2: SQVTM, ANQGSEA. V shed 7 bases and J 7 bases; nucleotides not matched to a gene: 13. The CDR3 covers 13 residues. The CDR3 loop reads CSGRQGWSGEQYF. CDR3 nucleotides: TGCAGCGGACGACAGGGCTGGTCTGGGGAGCAGTACTTC.

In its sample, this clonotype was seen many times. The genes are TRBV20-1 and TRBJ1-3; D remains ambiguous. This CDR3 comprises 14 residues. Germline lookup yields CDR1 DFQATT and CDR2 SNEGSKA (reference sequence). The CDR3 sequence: CSLREGGPGNTIYF. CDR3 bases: TGCAGCCTGCGGGAGGGAGGACCTGGAAACACCATATATTTT.

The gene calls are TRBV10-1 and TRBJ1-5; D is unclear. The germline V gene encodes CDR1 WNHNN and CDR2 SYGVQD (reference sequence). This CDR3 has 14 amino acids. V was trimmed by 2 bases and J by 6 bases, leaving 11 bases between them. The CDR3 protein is CASSEISFGQPQHF. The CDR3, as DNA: TGCGCCAGCAGTGAGATCTCTTTCGGTCAGCCCCAGCATTTT.

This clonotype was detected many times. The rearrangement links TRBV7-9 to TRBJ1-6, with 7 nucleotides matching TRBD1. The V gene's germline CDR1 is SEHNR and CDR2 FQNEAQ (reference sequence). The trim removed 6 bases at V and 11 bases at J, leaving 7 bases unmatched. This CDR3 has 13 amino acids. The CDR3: CASSSDRLAPLHF. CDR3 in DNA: TGTGCCAGCAGTTCGGACAGGCTGGCACCCCTCCACTTT.

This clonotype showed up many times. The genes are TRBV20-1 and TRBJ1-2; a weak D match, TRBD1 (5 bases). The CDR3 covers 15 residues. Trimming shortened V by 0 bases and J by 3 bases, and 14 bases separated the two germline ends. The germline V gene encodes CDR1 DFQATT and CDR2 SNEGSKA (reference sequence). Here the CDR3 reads CSARDAAGRDYGYTF. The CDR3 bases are TGCAGTGCTAGAGATGCGGCAGGGAGAGACTATGGCTACACCTTC.

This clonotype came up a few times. CDR3 nucleotide sequence: TGTGCCAGCAGTCGACTCTTCCAAGAGACCCAGTACTTC. Protein sequence: CASSRLFQETQYF. The chain carries TRBV6-5 and TRBJ2-5; unclear D gene. Trimming removed 5 bases at V and 1 base at J, with 8 bases between. This CDR3 comprises 13 residues. Germline V gene data show CDR1 as MNHEY and CDR2 as SVGAGI.

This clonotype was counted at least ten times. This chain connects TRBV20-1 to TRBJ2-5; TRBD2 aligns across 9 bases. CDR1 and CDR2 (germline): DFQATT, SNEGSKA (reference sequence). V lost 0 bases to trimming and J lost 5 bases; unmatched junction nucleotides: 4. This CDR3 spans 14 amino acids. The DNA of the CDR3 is TGCAGTGCTAGAGAAGTCCTAGCGGGGGAGACCCAGTACTTC. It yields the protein CSAREVLAGETQYF.

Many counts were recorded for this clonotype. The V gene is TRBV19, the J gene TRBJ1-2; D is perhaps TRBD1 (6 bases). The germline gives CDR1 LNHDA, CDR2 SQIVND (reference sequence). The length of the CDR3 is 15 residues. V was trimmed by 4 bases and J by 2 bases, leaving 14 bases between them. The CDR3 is CASSTPGARNYGYTF. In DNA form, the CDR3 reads TGTGCCAGTAGTACTCCAGGGGCCAGAAACTATGGCTACACCTTC.

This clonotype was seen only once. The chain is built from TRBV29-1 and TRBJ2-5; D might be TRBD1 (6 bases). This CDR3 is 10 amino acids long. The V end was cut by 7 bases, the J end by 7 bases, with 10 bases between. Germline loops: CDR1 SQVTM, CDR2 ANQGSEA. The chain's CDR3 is CSATTGTQYF. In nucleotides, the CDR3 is TGCAGCGCCACGACAGGGACCCAGTACTTC.

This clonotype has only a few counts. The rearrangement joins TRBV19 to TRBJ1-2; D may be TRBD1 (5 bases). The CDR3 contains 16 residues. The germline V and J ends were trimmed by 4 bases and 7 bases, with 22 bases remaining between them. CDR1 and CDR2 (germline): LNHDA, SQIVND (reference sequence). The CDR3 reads CASSSREGLEGSGYTF. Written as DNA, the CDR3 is TGTGCCAGTAGTAGCCGAGAGGGGTTGGAAGGATCTGGCTACACCTTC.

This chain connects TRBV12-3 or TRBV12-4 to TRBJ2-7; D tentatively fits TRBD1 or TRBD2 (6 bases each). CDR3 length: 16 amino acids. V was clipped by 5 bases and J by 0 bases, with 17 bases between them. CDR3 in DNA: TGTGCCAGCAGTGGGGGGCTAGCGATCATCTCCTACGAGCAGTACTTC. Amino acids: CASSGGLAIISYEQYF.

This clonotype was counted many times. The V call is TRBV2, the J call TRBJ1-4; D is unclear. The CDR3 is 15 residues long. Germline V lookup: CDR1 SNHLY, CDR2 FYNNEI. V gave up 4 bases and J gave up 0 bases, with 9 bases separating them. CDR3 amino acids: CASSGQISTNEKLFF. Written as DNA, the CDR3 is TGTGCCAGCAGTGGGCAGATATCAACTAATGAAAAACTGTTTTTT. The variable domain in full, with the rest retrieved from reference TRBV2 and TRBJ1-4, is EPEVTQTPSHQVTQMGQEVILRCVPISNHLYFYWYRQILGQKVEFLVSFYNNEISEKSEIFDDQFSVERPDGSNFTLKIRSTKLEDSAMYFCASSGQISTNEKLFFGSGTQLSVL.

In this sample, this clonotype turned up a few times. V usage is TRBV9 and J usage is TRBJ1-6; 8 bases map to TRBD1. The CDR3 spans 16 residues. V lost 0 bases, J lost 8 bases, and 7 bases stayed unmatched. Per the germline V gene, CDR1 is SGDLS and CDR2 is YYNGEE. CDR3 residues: CASSVAPGTGDSPLHF. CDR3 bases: TGTGCCAGCAGCGTAGCGCCCGGGACAGGAGATTCACCCCTCCACTTT.

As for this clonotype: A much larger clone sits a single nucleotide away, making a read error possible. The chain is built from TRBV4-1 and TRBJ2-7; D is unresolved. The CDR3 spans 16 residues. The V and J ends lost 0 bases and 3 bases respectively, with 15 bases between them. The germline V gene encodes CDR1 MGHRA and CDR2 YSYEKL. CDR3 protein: CASSQEPLLADYEQYF. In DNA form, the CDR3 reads TGCGCCAGCAGCCAAGAACCCCTCTTAGCTGACTACGAGCAGTACTTC.

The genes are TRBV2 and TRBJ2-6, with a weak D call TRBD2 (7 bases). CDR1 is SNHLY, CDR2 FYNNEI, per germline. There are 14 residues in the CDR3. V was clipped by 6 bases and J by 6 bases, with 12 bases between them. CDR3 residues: CASRRGGLANVLTF. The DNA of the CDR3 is TGTGCCAGCAGGCGCGGGGGCTTGGCCAACGTCCTGACTTTC.

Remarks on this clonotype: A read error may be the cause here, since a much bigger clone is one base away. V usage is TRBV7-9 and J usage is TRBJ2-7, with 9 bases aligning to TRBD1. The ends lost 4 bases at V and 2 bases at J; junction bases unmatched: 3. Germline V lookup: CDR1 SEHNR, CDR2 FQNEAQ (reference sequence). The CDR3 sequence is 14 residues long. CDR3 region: CASSWGDRAYEQYF. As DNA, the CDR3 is TGTGCCAGCAGCTGGGGGGACAGGGCCTACGAGCAGTACTTC.

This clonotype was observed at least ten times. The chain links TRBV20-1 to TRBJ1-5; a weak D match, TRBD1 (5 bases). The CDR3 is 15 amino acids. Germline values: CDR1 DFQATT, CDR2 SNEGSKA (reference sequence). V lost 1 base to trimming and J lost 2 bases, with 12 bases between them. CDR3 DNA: TGCAGTGCTAGAGGTCGGGGGGTCGGCAATCAGCCCCAGCATTTT. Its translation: CSARGRGVGNQPQHF.